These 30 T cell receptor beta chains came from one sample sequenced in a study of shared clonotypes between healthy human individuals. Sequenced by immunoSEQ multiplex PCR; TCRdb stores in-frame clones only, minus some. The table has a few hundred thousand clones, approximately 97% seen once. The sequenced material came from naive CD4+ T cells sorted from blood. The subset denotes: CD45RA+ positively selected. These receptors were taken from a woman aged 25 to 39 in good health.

The CDR3 is CAISEGEGFYGYTF. The CDR3, as DNA: TGTGCCATCAGTGAGGGGGAGGGGTTCTATGGCTACACCTTC. The rearrangement links TRBV10-3 to TRBJ1-2; possible D gene TRBD1, 5 bases. V was trimmed by 2 bases and J by 4 bases, leaving 11 bases between them. This CDR3 spans 14 amino acids. In germline, CDR1 is ENHRY, CDR2 SYGVKD.

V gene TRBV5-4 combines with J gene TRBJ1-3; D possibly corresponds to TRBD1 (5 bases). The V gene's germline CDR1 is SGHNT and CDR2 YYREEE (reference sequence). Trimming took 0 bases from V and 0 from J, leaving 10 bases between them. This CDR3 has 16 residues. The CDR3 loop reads CASSLGGRASGNTIYF. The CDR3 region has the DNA TGTGCCAGCAGCTTGGGGGGGAGAGCCTCTGGAAACACCATATATTTT.

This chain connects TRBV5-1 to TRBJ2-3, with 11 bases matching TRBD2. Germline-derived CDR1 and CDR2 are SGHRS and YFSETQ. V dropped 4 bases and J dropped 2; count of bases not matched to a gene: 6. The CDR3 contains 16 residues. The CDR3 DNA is TGCGCCAGCAGCACGGGACTAGCGGACTCCACAGATACGCAGTATTTT. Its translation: CASSTGLADSTDTQYF.

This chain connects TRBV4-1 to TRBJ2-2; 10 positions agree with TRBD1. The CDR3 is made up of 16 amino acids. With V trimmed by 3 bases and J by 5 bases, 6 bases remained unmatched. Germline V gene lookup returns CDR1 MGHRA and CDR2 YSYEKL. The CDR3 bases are TGCGCCAGCAGCCAGGGGGACAGGGGCGGAACCGGGGAGCTGTTTTTT. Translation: CASSQGDRGGTGELFF.

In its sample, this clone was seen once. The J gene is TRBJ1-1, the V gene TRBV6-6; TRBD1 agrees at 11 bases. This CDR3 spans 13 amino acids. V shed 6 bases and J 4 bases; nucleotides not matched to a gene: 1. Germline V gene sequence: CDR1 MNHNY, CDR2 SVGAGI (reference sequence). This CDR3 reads CASSGQGATEAFF. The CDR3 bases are TGTGCCAGCAGCGGACAGGGGGCCACTGAAGCTTTCTTT.

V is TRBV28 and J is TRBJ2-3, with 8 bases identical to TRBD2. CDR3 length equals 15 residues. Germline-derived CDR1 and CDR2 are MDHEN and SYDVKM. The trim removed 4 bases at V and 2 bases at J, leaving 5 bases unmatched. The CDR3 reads CASSSSAGVTDTQYF. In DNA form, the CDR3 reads TGTGCCAGCAGTTCTTCAGCGGGAGTCACAGATACGCAGTATTTT.

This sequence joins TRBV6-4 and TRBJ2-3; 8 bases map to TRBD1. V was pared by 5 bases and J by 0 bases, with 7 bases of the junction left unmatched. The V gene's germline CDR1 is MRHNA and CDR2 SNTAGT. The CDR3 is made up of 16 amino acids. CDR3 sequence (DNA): TGTGCCAGCAGTAGACAGGGGTTGTCGAGCACAGATACGCAGTATTTT. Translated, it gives CASSRQGLSSTDTQYF.

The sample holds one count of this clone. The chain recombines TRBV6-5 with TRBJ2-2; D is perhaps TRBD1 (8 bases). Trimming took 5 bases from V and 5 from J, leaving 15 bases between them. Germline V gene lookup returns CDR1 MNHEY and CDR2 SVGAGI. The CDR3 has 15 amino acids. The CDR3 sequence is CASSQDRGGTGELFF. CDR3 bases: TGTGCCAGCAGTCAAGACAGGGGAGGGACCGGGGAGCTGTTTTTT.

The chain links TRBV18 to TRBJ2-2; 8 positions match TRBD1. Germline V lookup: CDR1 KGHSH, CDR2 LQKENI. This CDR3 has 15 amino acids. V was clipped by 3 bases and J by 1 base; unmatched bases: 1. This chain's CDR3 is CASSPDRVNTGELFF. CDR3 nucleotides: TGTGCCAGCTCACCGGACAGGGTGAACACCGGGGAGCTGTTTTTT.

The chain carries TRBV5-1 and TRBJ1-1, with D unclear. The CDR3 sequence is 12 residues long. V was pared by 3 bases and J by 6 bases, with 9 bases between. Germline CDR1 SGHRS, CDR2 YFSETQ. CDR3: CASSYGGPEAFF. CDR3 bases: TGCGCCAGCAGCTATGGAGGGCCTGAAGCTTTCTTT.

The CDR3 nucleotides are TGTGCCAGCACAAAAGGGTTAAACACTGAAGCTTTCTTT. This gives the protein CASTKGLNTEAFF. The chain employs TRBV2 and TRBJ1-1; no definite D call. V was trimmed by 7 bases and J by 2 bases, leaving 11 bases between them. CDR3 length equals 13 residues. Germline V gene data show CDR1 as SNHLY and CDR2 as FYNNEI. Combining the CDR3 with reference TRBV2 and TRBJ1-1 gives the whole variable domain EPEVTQTPSHQVTQMGQEVILRCVPISNHLYFYWYRQILGQKVEFLVSFYNNEISEKSEIFDDQFSVERPDGSNFTLKIRSTKLEDSAMYFCASTKGLNTEAFFGQGTRLTVV.

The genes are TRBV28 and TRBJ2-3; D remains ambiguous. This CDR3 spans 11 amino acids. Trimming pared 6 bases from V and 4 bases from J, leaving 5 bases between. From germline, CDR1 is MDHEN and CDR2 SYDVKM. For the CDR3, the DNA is TGTGCCAGCAGCGAATCAGATACGCAGTATTTT. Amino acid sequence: CASSESDTQYF. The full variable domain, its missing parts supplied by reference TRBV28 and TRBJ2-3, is DVKVTQSSRYLVKRTGEKVFLECVQDMDHENMFWYRQDPGLGLRLIYFSYDVKMKEKGDIPEGYSVSREKKERFSLILESASTNQTSMYLCASSESDTQYFGPGTRLTVL.

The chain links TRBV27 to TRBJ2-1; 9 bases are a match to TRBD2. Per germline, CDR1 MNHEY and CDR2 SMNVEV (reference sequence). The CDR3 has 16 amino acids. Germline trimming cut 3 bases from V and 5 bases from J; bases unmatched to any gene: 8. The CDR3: CASSLRLAVSHNEQFF. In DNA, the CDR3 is TGTGCCAGCAGTTTGCGACTAGCGGTGTCCCACAATGAGCAGTTCTTC.

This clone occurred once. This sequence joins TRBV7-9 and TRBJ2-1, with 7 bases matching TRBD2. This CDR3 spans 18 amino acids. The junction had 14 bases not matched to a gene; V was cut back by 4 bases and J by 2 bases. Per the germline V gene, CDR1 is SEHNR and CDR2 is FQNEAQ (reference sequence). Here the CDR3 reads CASSSPLEASGTYNEQFF. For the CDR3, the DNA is TGTGCCAGCAGCTCCCCTCTTGAGGCTAGCGGCACCTACAATGAGCAGTTCTTC. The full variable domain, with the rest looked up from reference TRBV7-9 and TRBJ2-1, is DTGVSQNPRHKITKRGQNVTFRCDPISEHNRLYWYRQTLGQGPEFLTYFQNEAQLEKSRLLSDRFSAERPKGSFSTLEIQRTEQGDSAMYLCASSSPLEASGTYNEQFFGPGTRLTVL.

The CDR3 here is CASSPGREMYEQYF. The CDR3 DNA follows: TGTGCCAGCTCACCGGGGCGGGAAATGTACGAGCAGTACTTC. The rearrangement joins TRBV18 to TRBJ2-5; D might be TRBD2 (6 bases). Near its end, the DNA agrees better with TRBJ2-7, so the J call may be wrong. The CDR3 totals 14 residues. CDR1 is KGHSH, CDR2 LQKENI, per germline.

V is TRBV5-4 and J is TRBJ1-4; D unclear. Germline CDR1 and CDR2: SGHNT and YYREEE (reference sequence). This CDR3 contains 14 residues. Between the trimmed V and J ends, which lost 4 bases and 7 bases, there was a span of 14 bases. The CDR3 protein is CASSRREGGEKLFF. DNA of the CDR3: TGTGCCAGCAGCCGGAGGGAGGGCGGTGAAAAACTGTTTTTT.

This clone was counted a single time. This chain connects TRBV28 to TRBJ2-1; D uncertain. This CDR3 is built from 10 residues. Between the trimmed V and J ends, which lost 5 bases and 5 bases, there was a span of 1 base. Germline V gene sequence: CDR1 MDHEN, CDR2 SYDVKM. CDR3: CASSHNEQFF. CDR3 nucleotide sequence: TGTGCCAGCAGTCACAATGAGCAGTTCTTC.

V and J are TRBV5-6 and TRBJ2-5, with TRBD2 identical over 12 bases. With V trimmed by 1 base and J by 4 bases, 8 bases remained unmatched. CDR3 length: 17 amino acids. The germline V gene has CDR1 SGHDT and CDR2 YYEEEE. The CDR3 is CASSLRLAGGLGETQYF. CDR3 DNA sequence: TGTGCCAGCAGCTTGAGGCTAGCGGGAGGGTTAGGAGAGACCCAGTACTTC.

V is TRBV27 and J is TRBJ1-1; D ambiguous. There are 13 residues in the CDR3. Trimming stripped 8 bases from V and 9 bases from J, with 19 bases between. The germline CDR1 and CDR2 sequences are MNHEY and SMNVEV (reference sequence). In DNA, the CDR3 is TGTGCCAGCTCTAGGACGTGGGGAGAGAAAGCTTTCTTT. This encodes CASSRTWGEKAFF.

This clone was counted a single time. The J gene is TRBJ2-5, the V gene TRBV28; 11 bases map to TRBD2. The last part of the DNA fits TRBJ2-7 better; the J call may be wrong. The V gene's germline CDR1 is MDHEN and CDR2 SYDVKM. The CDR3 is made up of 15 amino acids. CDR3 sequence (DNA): TGTGCCAGCAGCCGGGGGACTAGCGGACTCTACGAGCAGTACTTC. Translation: CASSRGTSGLYEQYF.

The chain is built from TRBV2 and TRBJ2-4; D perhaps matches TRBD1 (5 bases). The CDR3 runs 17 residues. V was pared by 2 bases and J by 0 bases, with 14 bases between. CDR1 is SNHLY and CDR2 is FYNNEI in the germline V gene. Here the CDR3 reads CASSESLQGLAKNIQYF. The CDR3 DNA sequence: TGTGCCAGCAGTGAATCTCTTCAGGGATTAGCCAAAAACATTCAGTACTTC. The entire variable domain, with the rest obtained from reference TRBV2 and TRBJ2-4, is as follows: EPEVTQTPSHQVTQMGQEVILRCVPISNHLYFYWYRQILGQKVEFLVSFYNNEISEKSEIFDDQFSVERPDGSNFTLKIRSTKLEDSAMYFCASSESLQGLAKNIQYFGAGTRLSVL.

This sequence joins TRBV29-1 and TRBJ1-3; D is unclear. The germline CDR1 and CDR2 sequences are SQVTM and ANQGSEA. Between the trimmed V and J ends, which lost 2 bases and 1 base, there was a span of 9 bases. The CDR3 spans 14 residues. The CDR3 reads CSVESEASGNTIYF. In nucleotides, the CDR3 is TGCAGCGTTGAATCTGAGGCATCTGGAAACACCATATATTTT. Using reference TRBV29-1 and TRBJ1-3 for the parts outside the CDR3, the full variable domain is SAVISQKPSRDICQRGTSLTIQCQVDSQVTMMFWYRQQPGQSLTLIATANQGSEATYESGFVIDKFPISRPNLTFSTLTVSNMSPEDSSIYLCSVESEASGNTIYFGEGSWLTVV.

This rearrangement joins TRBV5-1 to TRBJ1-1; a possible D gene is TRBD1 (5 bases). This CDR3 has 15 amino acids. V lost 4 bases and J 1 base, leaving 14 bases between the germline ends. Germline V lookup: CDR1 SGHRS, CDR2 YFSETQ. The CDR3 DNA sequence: TGCGCCAGCAGCCTGAATTCTGGGGGGAACACTGAAGCTTTCTTT. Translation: CASSLNSGGNTEAFF.

The CDR3, as DNA: TGTGCCAGCAGCACGCAGGGGGCTGGCGAGCAGTACTTC. It specifies CASSTQGAGEQYF. V and J are TRBV6-6 and TRBJ2-7, with 8 bases identical to TRBD1. J was trimmed by 6 bases and V by 6 bases; bases with no gene match: 7. This CDR3 comprises 13 residues. The germline CDR1 and CDR2 sequences are MNHNY and SVGAGI (reference sequence).

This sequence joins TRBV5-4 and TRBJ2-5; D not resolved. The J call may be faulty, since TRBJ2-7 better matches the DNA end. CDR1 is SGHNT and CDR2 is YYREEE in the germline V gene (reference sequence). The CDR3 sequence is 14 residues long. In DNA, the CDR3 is TGTGCCAGCAGCTTGGGAACCGTCACCTACGAGCAGTACTTC. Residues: CASSLGTVTYEQYF.

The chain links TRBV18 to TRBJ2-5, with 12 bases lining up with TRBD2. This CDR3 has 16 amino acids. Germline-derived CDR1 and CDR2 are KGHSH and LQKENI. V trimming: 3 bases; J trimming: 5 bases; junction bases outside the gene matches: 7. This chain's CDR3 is CASSPTGLAGPETQYF. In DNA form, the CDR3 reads TGTGCCAGCTCACCGACGGGACTAGCGGGTCCTGAGACCCAGTACTTC.

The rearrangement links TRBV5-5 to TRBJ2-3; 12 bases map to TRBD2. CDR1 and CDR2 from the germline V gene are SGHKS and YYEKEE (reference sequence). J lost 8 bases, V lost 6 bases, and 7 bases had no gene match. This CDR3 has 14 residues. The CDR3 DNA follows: TGTGCCAGCACCCGACTAGCGGGAGCAGGTACGCAGTATTTT. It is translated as CASTRLAGAGTQYF.

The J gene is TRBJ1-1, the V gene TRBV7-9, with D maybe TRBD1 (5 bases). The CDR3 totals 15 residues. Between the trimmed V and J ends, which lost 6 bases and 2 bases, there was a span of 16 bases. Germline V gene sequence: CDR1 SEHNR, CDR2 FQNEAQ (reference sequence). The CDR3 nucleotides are TGTGCCAGCAGTCCGCAGGGCCTGGTTAACACTGAAGCTTTCTTT. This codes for CASSPQGLVNTEAFF.

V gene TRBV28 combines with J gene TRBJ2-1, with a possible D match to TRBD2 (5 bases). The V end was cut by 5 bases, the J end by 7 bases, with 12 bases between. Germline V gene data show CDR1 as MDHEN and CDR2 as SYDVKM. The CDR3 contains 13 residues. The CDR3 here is CASSPLAGNEQFF. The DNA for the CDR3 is TGTGCCAGCAGTCCCCTAGCTGGGAATGAGCAGTTCTTC.

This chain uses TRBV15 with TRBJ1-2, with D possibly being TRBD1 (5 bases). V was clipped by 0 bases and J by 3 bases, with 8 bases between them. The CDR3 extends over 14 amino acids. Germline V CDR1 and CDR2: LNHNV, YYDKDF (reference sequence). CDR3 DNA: TGTGCCACCAGCAGAGAGAGGGGCGACTATGGCTACACCTTC. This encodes CATSRERGDYGYTF.